This is a list of T cell receptor beta chains from one sample in a study of cytomegalovirus exposure and HLA in healthy donors. Data came from immunoSEQ multiplex PCR; TCRdb stores just in-frame clones and leaves some out. The sample has 100,000 to 150,000 clones, 86% seen once; the top ten hold roughly 5.3%. Sequenced sample: PBMCs. These TCRs come from a man between 18 and 35 years old in good health and CMV-seronegative. The CDR3 runs from the conserved cysteine through the conserved F or W. A D gene is named only where the DNA matches it firmly. Clone size appears in some rows only: once, few, many, or a class for an expanded clone.

v_gene,d_gene,abundance,j_gene,CDR3aa,CDR3nt
TRBV7-9,NA,NA,TRBJ1-1,CASSLGGGHRKNTEAFF,TGTGCCAGCAGCTTAGGTGGGGGACACCGAAAAAACACTGAAGCTTTCTTT
TRBV7-2,NA,NA,TRBJ1-4,CASSMSEKLFF,TGTGCCAGCAGCATGAGTGAAAAACTGTTTTTT
TRBV9,TRBD1,NA,TRBJ1-1,CASREQTGANTEAFF,TGTGCCAGCAGGGAACAAACAGGGGCGAACACTGAAGCTTTCTTT
TRBV9,TRBD2,NA,TRBJ2-7,CASSAGLAGTYEQYF,TGTGCCAGCAGCGCCGGACTAGCGGGAACCTACGAGCAGTACTTC
TRBV5-1,NA,NA,TRBJ2-3,CASSLAGTDTQYF,TGCGCCAGCAGCTTGGCAGGCACAGATACGCAGTATTTT
TRBV29-1,NA,NA,TRBJ2-2,CSVRSRGWNTGELFF,TGCAGCGTTCGTTCCAGGGGATGGAACACCGGGGAGCTGTTTTTT
TRBV4-1,TRBD1,NA,TRBJ2-1,CASSQGQGAYNEQFF,TGCGCCAGCAGCCAAGGACAGGGGGCGTACAATGAGCAGTTCTTC
TRBV5-4,NA,NA,TRBJ2-1,CASSSPAPSSYNEQFF,TGTGCCAGCAGCTCCCCAGCCCCTAGCTCCTACAATGAGCAGTTCTTC
TRBV5-5,TRBD1,NA,TRBJ2-1,CASSGDREVLYEQFF,TGTGCCAGCAGCGGGGACAGGGAGGTTTTATATGAGCAGTTCTTC
TRBV7-6,TRBD1,NA,TRBJ2-7,CASSLGTGMEQYF,TGTGCCAGCAGCTTGGGGACAGGCATGGAGCAGTACTTC
TRBV5-4,NA,NA,TRBJ1-1,CASSLGGGTTSNTEAFF,TGTGCCAGCAGCTTGGGAGGCGGTACGACTTCGAACACTGAAGCTTTCTTT
TRBV5-4,TRBD2,once,TRBJ2-2,CASRPTSGVGTGELFF,TGTGCCAGCAGACCGACTAGCGGAGTAGGGACCGGGGAGCTGTTTTTT
TRBV19,TRBD2,NA,TRBJ2-3,CASSRRTSGFSTDTQYF,TGTGCCAGTAGTCGTCGGACTAGCGGGTTTAGCACAGATACGCAGTATTTT
TRBV15,NA,NA,TRBJ1-1,CATSRDRNTEAFF,TGTGCCACCAGCAGAGACCGGAACACTGAAGCTTTCTTT
TRBV7-9,NA,NA,TRBJ2-7,CASSVDSEYEQYF,TGTGCCAGCAGCGTGGACAGCGAGTACGAGCAGTACTTC
TRBV30,NA,NA,TRBJ2-2,CAWSPGQPTRELFF,TGTGCCTGGAGTCCCGGACAGCCCACCCGGGAGCTGTTTTTT
TRBV6-5,NA,NA,TRBJ1-1,CASLPVPNTEAFF,TGTGCCAGCCTCCCAGTTCCGAACACTGAAGCTTTCTTT
TRBV5-1,NA,NA,TRBJ2-7,CASSLAQGIEQYF,TGCGCCAGCAGCTTGGCGCAGGGGATCGAGCAGTACTTC
TRBV2,NA,once,TRBJ2-5,CASSGTGRGGRGGETQYF,TGTGCCAGCAGTGGGACGGGGAGAGGCGGACGAGGGGGAGAGACCCAGTACTTC
TRBV5-1,NA,once,TRBJ2-1,CASSFGGGRSYNEQFF,TGCGCCAGCAGTTTTGGGGGAGGTCGATCCTACAATGAGCAGTTCTTC
TRBV5-1,NA,NA,TRBJ2-5,CASSLGPGAGQETQYF,TGCGCCAGCAGCTTGGGACCCGGCGCAGGGCAGGAGACCCAGTACTTC
TRBV7-9,NA,NA,TRBJ2-7,CASSSARRGPEQYF,TGTGCCAGCAGCTCGGCCCGCAGGGGCCCCGAGCAGTACTTC
TRBV6-1,TRBD2,NA,TRBJ2-7,CASSALGGAGKPYEQYF,TGTGCCAGCAGTGCCCTCGGGGGAGCGGGGAAACCCTACGAGCAGTACTTC
TRBV2,TRBD1,NA,TRBJ1-1,CASQRQGGSEAFF,TGTGCCAGTCAGCGACAGGGTGGCTCTGAAGCTTTCTTT
TRBV19,TRBD2,NA,TRBJ2-2,CASRGTSGGSFTGELFF,TGTGCCAGCCGCGGGACTAGCGGGGGTTCGTTCACCGGGGAGCTGTTTTTT
TRBV7-9,NA,few,TRBJ2-7,CASSNTDSSYEQYF,TGTGCCAGCAGTAATACGGACAGCTCCTACGAGCAGTACTTC
TRBV5-5,NA,NA,TRBJ2-1,CASSKDRVSYNEQFF,TGTGCCAGCAGTAAGGACAGAGTCTCCTACAATGAGCAGTTCTTC
TRBV30,NA,NA,TRBJ1-2,CAWRSGGEIGGYTF,TGTGCCTGGAGGAGTGGTGGGGAGATTGGTGGCTACACCTTC
TRBV7-9,NA,NA,TRBJ2-7,CASSPRQGQTVYEQYF,TGTGCCAGCAGCCCCCGCCAGGGGCAAACTGTCTACGAGCAGTACTTC
TRBV19,TRBD1,NA,TRBJ2-7,CASRSTGLVLYEQYF,TGTGCCAGTAGATCGACAGGGCTAGTCCTCTACGAGCAGTACTTC
TRBV25-1,TRBD1,NA,TRBJ1-4,CASSGRDRGYEKLFF,TGTGCCAGCAGTGGCCGGGACAGGGGTTATGAAAAACTGTTTTTT
TRBV2,NA,few,TRBJ1-2,CASNTASGYGYTF,TGTGCCAGCAACACGGCTTCAGGGTATGGCTACACCTTC
TRBV7-2,NA,NA,TRBJ1-2,CASSLAQGFVYGYTF,TGTGCCAGCAGCTTAGCTCAGGGCTTCGTCTATGGCTACACCTTC
TRBV2,TRBD1,NA,TRBJ1-2,CASSRDSWNYGYTF,TGTGCCAGCAGCCGGGACAGCTGGAACTATGGCTACACCTTC
TRBV5-1,TRBD1,NA,TRBJ2-1,CASIHRTGSSYNEQFF,TGCGCCAGCATTCACCGGACAGGAAGCTCCTACAATGAGCAGTTCTTC
TRBV6-5,TRBD1,once,TRBJ1-5,CASSYTGTGIDQPQHF,TGTGCCAGCAGTTACACTGGGACAGGTATCGATCAGCCCCAGCATTTT
TRBV27,NA,NA,TRBJ1-5,CASRLAGGGNQPQHF,TGTGCCAGCAGATTGGCTGGGGGGGGCAATCAGCCCCAGCATTTT
TRBV5-6,NA,NA,TRBJ1-2,CASSGDTPNYGYTF,TGTGCCAGCAGCGGGGACACCCCGAACTATGGCTACACCTTC
TRBV30,TRBD2,NA,TRBJ2-7,CAWGRGGTSYEQYF,TGTGCCTGGGGACGGGGGGGCACTTCCTACGAGCAGTACTTC
TRBV5-6,NA,NA,TRBJ2-7,CASSLSTGIWYYEQYF,TGTGCCAGCAGCTTGTCGACAGGAATATGGTACTACGAGCAGTACTTC
TRBV5-5,NA,NA,TRBJ2-1,CASSLVTGTVYNEQFF,TGTGCCAGCAGCTTGGTCACAGGGACGGTCTACAATGAGCAGTTCTTC
TRBV4-1,NA,NA,TRBJ1-2,CASSQDHEAGTPNYGYTF,TGCGCCAGCAGCCAAGATCACGAGGCGGGCACCCCGAACTATGGCTACACCTTC
TRBV27,NA,few,TRBJ2-7,CASMTGPSSYEQYF,TGTGCCAGCATGACAGGCCCGAGCTCCTACGAGCAGTACTTC
TRBV19,TRBD2,NA,TRBJ2-2,CASQTSANTGELFF,TGTGCCAGCCAGACTAGCGCAAACACCGGGGAGCTGTTTTTT
TRBV27,TRBD1,NA,TRBJ1-2,CASSPRQGARVQPHNTNYGYTF,TGTGCCAGCAGTCCACGACAGGGGGCGAGAGTTCAACCTCACAACACTAACTATGGCTACACCTTC
TRBV18,NA,NA,TRBJ1-4,CASSAAEREKLFF,TGTGCCAGCTCAGCGGCCGAACGGGAAAAACTGTTTTTT
TRBV5-1,NA,once,TRBJ1-2,CASSLGGFGYTF,TGCGCCAGCAGCTTGGGAGGGTTTGGCTACACCTTC
TRBV5-6,NA,NA,TRBJ1-1,CASSARGVNTEAFF,TGTGCCAGCAGCGCCCGGGGGGTGAACACTGAAGCTTTCTTT
TRBV19,NA,NA,TRBJ1-1,CASSPEVATEAFF,TGTGCCAGTAGTCCCGAGGTGGCCACTGAAGCTTTCTTT